Listed below are T cell receptor beta chains from one sample, sequenced in a study of CD8 T cells in Susac syndrome. TCRdb fed the immunoSEQ multiplex PCR reads into MiXCR, producing one record per CDR3 protein. The sample yields roughly 180,000 distinct CDR3 sequences, around 94% seen once. What was sequenced was CD4+ T cells from PBMCs. Receptors were obtained from a human donor with Susac syndrome. Each CDR3 is given with its conserved first and last residue.

V	J	CDR3
TRBV5-1	TRBJ2-1	CASSLGQGGYNEQFF
TRBV28	TRBJ2-1	CASSEVSGRSNNEQFF
TRBV12-3/TRBV12-4	TRBJ1-1	CASSLSSVNTEAFF
TRBV6-1	TRBJ2-7	CASSDRLIEQYF
TRBV7-3	TRBJ2-3	CASSSLGDTQYF
TRBV5-1	TRBJ2-7	CASSLYTGGFDEQYF
TRBV19	TRBJ2-5	CASSRQIQETQYF
TRBV5-4	TRBJ2-1	CASSLGTGVYNEQFF
TRBV2	TRBJ2-1	CASSEPGGYNEQFF
TRBV29-1	TRBJ2-6	CSAGPGKRQGMVGANVLTF